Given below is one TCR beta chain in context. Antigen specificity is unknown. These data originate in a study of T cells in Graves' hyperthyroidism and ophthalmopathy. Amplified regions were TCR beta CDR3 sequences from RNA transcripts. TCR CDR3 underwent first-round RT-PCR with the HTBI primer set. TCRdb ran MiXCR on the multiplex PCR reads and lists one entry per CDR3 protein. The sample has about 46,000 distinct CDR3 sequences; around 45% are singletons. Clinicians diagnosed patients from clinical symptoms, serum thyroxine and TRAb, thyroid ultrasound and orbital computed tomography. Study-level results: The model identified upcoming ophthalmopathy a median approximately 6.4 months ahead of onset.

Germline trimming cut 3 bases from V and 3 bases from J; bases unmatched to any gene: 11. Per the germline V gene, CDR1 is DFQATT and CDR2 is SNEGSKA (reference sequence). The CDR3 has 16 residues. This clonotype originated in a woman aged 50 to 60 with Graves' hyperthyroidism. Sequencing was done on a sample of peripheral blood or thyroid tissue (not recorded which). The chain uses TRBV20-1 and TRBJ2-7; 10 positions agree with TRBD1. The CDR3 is CSASRDRGVLGYEQYF. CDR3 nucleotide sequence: TGCAGTGCTAGTCGGGACAGGGGAGTACTGGGCTACGAGCAGTACTTC.